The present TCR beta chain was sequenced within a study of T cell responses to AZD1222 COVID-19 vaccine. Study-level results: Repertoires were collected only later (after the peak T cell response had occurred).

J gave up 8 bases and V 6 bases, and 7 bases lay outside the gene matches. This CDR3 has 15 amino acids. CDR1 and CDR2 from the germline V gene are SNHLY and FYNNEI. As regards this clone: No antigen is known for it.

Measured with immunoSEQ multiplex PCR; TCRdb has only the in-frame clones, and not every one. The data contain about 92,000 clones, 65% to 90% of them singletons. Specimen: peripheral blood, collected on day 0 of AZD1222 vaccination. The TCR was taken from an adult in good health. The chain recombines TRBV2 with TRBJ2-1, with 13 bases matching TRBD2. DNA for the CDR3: TGTGCCAGCAGAAGAGGGACTAGCGGGATCGATGAGCAGTTCTTC. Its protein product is CASRRGTSGIDEQFF. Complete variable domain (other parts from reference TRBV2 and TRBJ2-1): EPEVTQTPSHQVTQMGQEVILRCVPISNHLYFYWYRQILGQKVEFLVSFYNNEISEKSEIFDDQFSVERPDGSNFTLKIRSTKLEDSAMYFCASRRGTSGIDEQFFGPGTRLTVL.